The rows below give T cell receptor beta chains drawn from one sample of a study of blood T cell repertoires in COVID-19. The method was immunoSEQ multiplex PCR; TCRdb's version includes in-frame clones alone and lacks a portion of them. The sample has fewer than 200,000 clones, almost 80% seen once. The source material was PBMCs or T cells enriched from blood (not recorded which). These receptor sequences come from a woman aged 45-59 years who had recovered from COVID-19. Both conserved end residues are trimmed from each CDR3. A D gene is named only where the DNA matches it firmly.

TRBD2,TRBV9,ASSVETSGSRGNEQF
TRBD2,TRBV7-6,ASSSNRGGAGAQYEQY
.,TRBV25-1,ASSEFGLNYGYT
.,TRBV20-1,SASGRSYGYT
TRBD2,TRBV14,ASSQELADPYNEQF
TRBD2,TRBV28,ASSRSGRVYEQY
TRBD2,TRBV19,ASSISLAGDGELF
.,TRBV10-3,AITPGTIPNYGYT
.,TRBV28,ASSLIQGPKYTGELF
.,TRBV19,ASRGSGQPQH
TRBD1,TRBV4-3,ASSQQTGDGYT
TRBD1,TRBV5-6,ASSSKGTDYGYT
.,TRBV5-6,ASRKGGSAYEQY
TRBD2,TRBV7-8,ASRQGLATDTQY
.,TRBV2,ASSDSPGVVYGYT
.,TRBV24-1,ATSSSSGFSETQY
TRBD1,TRBV6-5,ASSYDRGGEKLF
.,TRBV6-5,ASSRDLNEQY
TRBD1,TRBV4-1,ASSPDRGRDTQY
TRBD2,TRBV5-6,ASSGASGSTDTQY
TRBD2,TRBV19,ATGLAGGPLDEQF
.,TRBV28,ASSLGGLSRYNEQF
TRBD2,TRBV9,ASSVEAGDSYEQY
.,TRBV10-3,ASGQFPEQY
TRBD1,TRBV19,ASRAQGNNYEQY
.,TRBV6-5,ASSYERGNYGYT
.,TRBV27,ASSLRGINTEAF
.,TRBV19,ASSIDRQGGRFTEAF
TRBD1,TRBV11-2,ASSLGRGMGFGTDTQY
.,TRBV27,ASSLYLTGRMNEQF
.,TRBV3-1/TRBV3-2,ASSQPKRERGETQY
.,TRBV21-1,ASSKEAGSSRPSYNEQF
TRBD1,TRBV20-1,SARASRGKVSNEQF
.,TRBV18,ASSPQGHEKLF
.,TRBV19,ASRPQGTEAF
.,TRBV12-5,ASGLVLELADKADTQY
.,TRBV2,ASSVGQDYGYT
.,TRBV19,ASNTGWDQPQH
.,TRBV7-2,ASSLVTGSTDTQY
.,TRBV4-3,ASSQAEGLGGGTDTQY
.,TRBV19,ASSSRDTTTLGDQPQH
.,TRBV7-3,ASRQGPGNTIY
.,TRBV27,ASMGTGTFNQPQH
.,TRBV7-8,ASSPAGRYGYT
TRBD1,TRBV7-2,ASSLVGQGSDTQY
.,TRBV25-1,ASSERGGFRGGNEQF
.,TRBV4-3,ASSQDPTGSSYGYT
.,TRBV7-7,ASSLDLQAQETQY
.,TRBV5-8,ASSLSGIVREKLF
TRBD2,TRBV20-1,SASSGHEQY
TRBD1,TRBV28,ASSSDRGRDTEAF
TRBD2,TRBV19,ASNPSGRGTYEQY
TRBD1,TRBV18,ASSATGVEETQY
.,TRBV6-4,ASSQRTASNTGELF
.,TRBV9,ASSVAGGGSASLYEQY
.,TRBV18,ASSPGQGRSHEQY
.,TRBV3-1/TRBV3-2,ASSRTSGGYT
TRBD2,TRBV4-3,ASSQEQPSWGLSAGFF
.,TRBV7-2,ASRRELHNEQF